This T cell receptor (beta chain) came from a study of cytomegalovirus exposure and HLA in healthy donors. PCR primers comprised 60 Vbeta and 13 Jbeta primers. Libraries were prepared by immunoSEQ multiplex PCR; TCRdb keeps only in-frame clonotypes and omits some of them. The sample shows 130,000 to 150,000 clones, roughly 80% of them seen only once. V lost 0 bases and J 3 bases, leaving 10 bases between the germline ends. Germline CDR1 reads MNHEY; CDR2 reads SVGAGI. This CDR3 has 15 amino acids. This clone was picked up one time. The antigen remains unidentified. The study's findings and limits: Later, an analysis found that common viral pathogens appeared to be linked with several of the most significant clusters. Rarity marked most TCR sequences, yet some public TCRs occurred in many donors. Most subjects had HLA-A and HLA-B alleles reportedly predicted accurately by TCR beta sequences. What was likely a sequencing artifact was a cluster of highly shared sequence variants.

Sequenced: PBMCs. This chain links TRBV6-5 with TRBJ2-3; D gene unclear. The sequence was collected from a female donor in good health and CMV-seronegative. Here the CDR3 reads CASSYSFSRTDTQYF. In DNA form, the CDR3 reads TGTGCCAGCAGTTACTCTTTTAGCAGAACAGATACGCAGTATTTT.